Presented here are 21 T cell receptor beta chains from one specimen sequenced in a study of beta chain features in type 1 diabetes. Every isolated RNA sample was fully reverse transcribed, so sequencing captured expressed TCRB transcripts. Here immunoSEQ multiplex PCR was the method, and the copy in TCRdb shows in-frame clones only, minus some. This sample has a few hundred thousand clones; 14% occur once, and the top ten carry about 6.6%. The specimen sequenced was central memory CD4+ T cells from blood. The receptors here all came from a man aged 25-45 years in good health.

This clone was seen a few times. This CDR3 is also generated by other DNA sequences in the sample. The J gene is TRBJ1-2, the V gene TRBV18, with 7 bases fitting TRBD1. The CDR3 length is 12 residues. Germline V gene lookup returns CDR1 KGHSH and CDR2 LQKENI. V dropped 2 bases and J dropped 8; count of bases not matched to a gene: 2. CDR3 in amino acids: CASSPTGDGYTF. The CDR3 bases are TGTGCCAGCTCACCAACAGGGGACGGCTACACCTTC.

In this sample, this clone turned up a few times. This chain uses TRBV30 with TRBJ1-4; TRBD1 matches at 7 bases. This CDR3 spans 12 amino acids. The V gene's germline CDR1 is GTSNPN and CDR2 SVGIG (reference sequence). With 2 bases clipped from V and 8 bases from J, the junction kept 2 bases outside the gene matches. The CDR3 nucleotides read TGTGCCTGGAGTCCGGGACAGGAAAAACTGTTTTTT. Amino acids: CAWSPGQEKLFF.

The chain employs TRBV5-1 and TRBJ1-2; 9 positions match TRBD1. The ends lost 4 bases at V and 8 bases at J; junction bases unmatched: 9. CDR1 is SGHRS and CDR2 is YFSETQ in the germline V gene. The CDR3 is 14 residues long. This CDR3 reads CASSPTGGERGYTF. CDR3 nucleotide sequence: TGCGCCAGCAGCCCTACAGGGGGCGAACGGGGCTACACCTTC.

This clone has more than one count but fewer than ten. This sequence joins TRBV11-2 and TRBJ1-6; no definite D call. Germline V CDR1 and CDR2: SGHAT, FQNNGV. V lost 1 base and J 7 bases, leaving 14 bases between the germline ends. The CDR3 consists of 16 residues. For the CDR3, the DNA is TGTGCCAGCAGCTTAGGACGAGGGAGTGGGAATTCACCCCTCCACTTT. Its protein is CASSLGRGSGNSPLHF.

This clone showed up just a few times. This rearrangement joins TRBV6-5 to TRBJ1-1, with a tentative D call TRBD1 (6 bases). The V and J ends lost 8 bases and 12 bases respectively, with 22 bases between them. This CDR3 contains 13 residues. In germline, CDR1 is MNHEY, CDR2 SVGAGI. The CDR3 nucleotides read TGTGCCAGCGTTCCACGCAGGGGAGGGTTAACTTTCTTT. Translated, it gives CASVPRRGGLTFF.

This clone has only a few counts. The chain links TRBV19 to TRBJ2-1; the D is unclear. Germline V gene data show CDR1 as LNHDA and CDR2 as SQIVND (reference sequence). V lost 2 bases and J 10 bases, leaving 6 bases between the germline ends. CDR3 size: 11 residues. The CDR3 DNA sequence: TGTGCCAGTAGTATAATCGGGGAGCAGTTCTTC. The encoded protein is CASSIIGEQFF. Drawing the rest from reference TRBV19 and TRBJ2-1, the complete variable domain is DGGITQSPKYLFRKEGQNVTLSCEQNLNHDAMYWYRQDPGQGLRLIYYSQIVNDFQKGDIAEGYSVSREKKESFPLTVTSAQKNPTAFYLCASSIIGEQFFGPGTRLTVL.

There are a few counts of this clone. This sequence joins TRBV4-3 and TRBJ2-5; possible D gene TRBD1, 6 bases. Trimming left V 4 bases short and J 7 bases short, with 16 bases between. CDR3 length: 14 residues. Germline assignment: CDR1 LGHNA and CDR2 YSLEER. In DNA form, the CDR3 reads TGCGCCAGCAGCCCCTCAGACAGGATAGGGACCCAGTACTTC. Its protein product is CASSPSDRIGTQYF.

The V call is TRBV27, the J call TRBJ2-1; TRBD2 matches 11 bases. With 6 bases clipped from V and 4 bases from J, the junction kept 5 bases outside the gene matches. The CDR3 consists of 15 residues. CDR1 is MNHEY and CDR2 is SMNVEV in the germline V gene (reference sequence). The CDR3 protein is CASRLAGVGYNEQFF. CDR3 DNA: TGTGCCAGCAGACTAGCGGGAGTAGGTTACAATGAGCAGTTCTTC.

This chain joins TRBV7-6 and TRBJ2-3; D ambiguous. V lost 1 base and J lost 1, with 9 bases in between. CDR1 and CDR2 from the germline V gene are SGHVS and FNYEAQ. The CDR3 totals 15 residues. The DNA of the CDR3 is TGTGCCAGCAGCTTAGGTGTCGTGGGCACAGATACGCAGTATTTT. Residues: CASSLGVVGTDTQYF.

This clone occurred a few times. The chain uses TRBV7-2 and TRBJ1-1; 7 nucleotides line up with TRBD1. The V gene's germline CDR1 is SGHTA and CDR2 FQGNSA. The CDR3 length is 14 residues. V trimming: 5 bases; J trimming: 4 bases; junction bases outside the gene matches: 7. In DNA form, the CDR3 reads TGTGCCAGCAGCCACCGGGACAGCCGCACTGAAGCTTTCTTT. Amino acid sequence: CASSHRDSRTEAFF.

This clone was found a few times. The rearrangement joins TRBV4-1 to TRBJ2-2; D gene unclear. CDR1 and CDR2 from the germline V gene are MGHRA and YSYEKL. The CDR3 contains 14 residues. Trimming left V 7 bases short and J 3 bases short, with 12 bases between. The CDR3, as DNA: TGCGCCAGCATATTCGATTTGGACACCGGGGAGCTGTTTTTT. It codes for CASIFDLDTGELFF.

The chain has TRBV6-1 and TRBJ2-7, with 8 bases aligning to TRBD2. The CDR3 has 15 residues. Germline V gene lookup returns CDR1 MNHNS and CDR2 SASEGT. V lost 0 bases and J lost 7; bases outside the gene matches: 8. The CDR3 DNA sequence: TGTGCCAGCAGTGAAGCTGGGAGCGGGGGTGAGGAGCAGTACTTC. This codes for CASSEAGSGGEEQYF.

A few counts support this clone. The CDR3 here is CASSLQGDRGPKLFF. The CDR3 DNA follows: TGTGCCAGTAGCCTTCAAGGGGACAGGGGGCCGAAACTGTTTTTT. The rearrangement links TRBV19 to TRBJ1-4; 12 nucleotides match TRBD1. The CDR3 contains 15 residues. Trimming took 6 bases from V and 11 from J; bases not matched to a gene: 10. Germline V gene lookup returns CDR1 LNHDA and CDR2 SQIVND (reference sequence).

The rearrangement links TRBV18 to TRBJ2-7; 7 bases match TRBD2. Germline lookup yields CDR1 KGHSH and CDR2 LQKENI. V shed 2 bases, J shed 2 bases, and the junction held 6 bases outside the gene matches. The CDR3 is made up of 15 amino acids. The CDR3 region is CASSPSPGGTYEQYV. The DNA of the CDR3 is TGTGCCAGCTCACCATCCCCGGGAGGAACCTACGAGCAGTACGTC.

The V and J genes are TRBV7-9 and TRBJ2-7, with 8 bases matching TRBD2. Germline loops: CDR1 SEHNR, CDR2 FQNEAQ (reference sequence). The CDR3 sequence is 18 residues long. With V trimmed by 0 bases and J by 4 bases, 14 bases remained unmatched. CDR3 loop: CASSLALTSGDILYEQYV. The CDR3, as DNA: TGTGCCAGCAGCTTAGCGCTCACTAGCGGAGACATCTTGTACGAGCAGTACGTC.

The V call is TRBV7-6, the J call TRBJ2-7; D remains unclear. Germline CDR1 reads SGHVS; CDR2 reads FNYEAQ. The CDR3 is made up of 13 amino acids. The V end lost 8 bases, the J end lost 0 bases, and 11 bases lay between the germline ends. The CDR3 sequence is CASGEDPSYEQYF. CDR3 DNA sequence: TGTGCCAGCGGAGAGGACCCCTCCTACGAGCAGTACTTC.

The gene calls are TRBV29-1 and TRBJ2-5, with D tentatively TRBD1 (6 bases). V was pared by 4 bases and J by 2 bases, with 8 bases between. The length of the CDR3 is 12 residues. The V gene's germline CDR1 is SQVTM and CDR2 ANQGSEA. This chain's CDR3 is CSVGTAQETQYF. The CDR3 coding sequence is TGCAGCGTTGGGACAGCTCAAGAGACCCAGTACTTC.

In this sample, this clone turned up a few times. Here the CDR3 reads CASLGLRDYTNEQFF. CDR3 nucleotide sequence: TGCGCCAGCCTAGGTCTCCGGGACTATACCAATGAGCAGTTCTTC. The rearrangement links TRBV10-1 to TRBJ2-1, with 7 bases fitting TRBD2. CDR1 and CDR2 (germline): WNHNN, SYGVQD (reference sequence). The V and J ends lost 8 bases and 6 bases, in that order; junction bases with no gene match: 13. The CDR3 sequence is 15 residues long.

This rearrangement joins TRBV7-2 to TRBJ1-1, with 7 bases aligning to TRBD1. In germline, CDR1 is SGHTA, CDR2 FQGNSA. The CDR3 consists of 14 residues. Germline trimming cut 4 bases from V and 5 bases from J; bases unmatched to any gene: 7. The CDR3: CASSSRQGRTEAFF. For the CDR3, the DNA is TGTGCCAGCAGCTCACGACAGGGTAGGACTGAAGCTTTCTTT.

The chain uses TRBV7-8 and TRBJ1-1, with no clear D. V dropped 11 bases and J dropped 3 bases, with 10 bases sitting between them. The CDR3 length is 11 residues. In germline, CDR1 is SGHVS, CDR2 FQNEAQ. This chain's CDR3 is CAWRSDTEAFF. The CDR3 coding sequence is TGTGCCTGGCGGTCCGACACTGAAGCTTTCTTT.

This clone was recorded a few times. The chain joins TRBV4-1 to TRBJ2-7; D assignment may be TRBD1 or TRBD2 (5 bases each). Germline-derived CDR1 and CDR2 are MGHRA and YSYEKL. The CDR3 length is 15 residues. Trimming removed 4 bases at V and 6 bases at J, with 19 bases between. CDR3 DNA sequence: TGCGCCAGCAGCCGTACCGGGACCCTCAGCGGCGAGCAGTACTTC. This codes for CASSRTGTLSGEQYF.